The 22 T cell receptor beta chains reported below all come from one sample, sequenced in a study of blood T cells in healthy people across ages. Together with a sample-barcoded 5' primer, a J-beta primer mix was included in a second PCR lasting about 7 to 11 cycles. TCRdb redid the calling of the 5' RACE reads with MiXCR, one entry per CDR3 protein. This table has hundreds of thousands of distinct CDR3 sequences, more than 25% appearing once. The sample was blood. Receptors were obtained from a woman over 75 in good health.

About this clonotype: A much larger clone lies one base from this, so it may be a read error. The chain carries TRBV5-1 and TRBJ2-3, with 11 bases that match TRBD2. Germline V gives CDR1 SGHRS, CDR2 YFSETQ. The junction had 9 bases not matched to a gene; V was cut back by 3 bases and J by 0 bases. This CDR3 is built from 18 residues. The CDR3 sequence: CASSYASGGPFSTDTQYF. Here the CDR3 DNA reads TGCGCCAGCAGCTATGCTAGCGGGGGGCCCTTTAGCACAGATACGCAGTATTTT.

Ten or more counts support this clonotype. V and J are TRBV5-1 and TRBJ1-1, with D unclear. Germline assignment: CDR1 SGHRS and CDR2 YFSETQ. The CDR3 length is 13 residues. Trimming left V 2 bases short and J 1 base short, with 6 bases between. CDR3 protein: CASSFDGNTEAFF. For the CDR3, the DNA is TGCGCCAGCAGCTTCGACGGGAACACTGAAGCTTTCTTT.

This clonotype was picked up many times. This chain connects TRBV7-9 to TRBJ2-5; D not resolved. The CDR3 contains 14 residues. The germline CDR1 and CDR2 sequences are SEHNR and FQNEAQ (reference sequence). Trimming shortened V by 0 bases and J by 5 bases, and 10 bases separated the two germline ends. CDR3 sequence: CASSLASHRETQYF. DNA of the CDR3: TGTGCCAGCAGCTTAGCCAGTCACCGGGAGACCCAGTACTTC.

The sample holds a few counts of this clonotype. V and J are TRBV18 and TRBJ1-5; TRBD1 is a possible D gene (5 bases). Germline loops: CDR1 KGHSH, CDR2 LQKENI. V lost 3 bases and J 4 bases, leaving 13 bases between the germline ends. The CDR3 totals 15 residues. CDR3 residues: CASSPGTSGNQPQHF. The CDR3 DNA reads as TGTGCCAGCTCACCCGGGACGTCGGGGAATCAGCCCCAGCATTTT.

This clonotype was detected ten times or more. The rearrangement uses TRBV3-1 and TRBJ2-7; 7 bases map to TRBD1. Per the germline V gene, CDR1 is LGHDT and CDR2 is YNNKEL (reference sequence). J gave up 2 bases and V 4 bases, and 2 bases lay outside the gene matches. CDR3 size: 13 residues. DNA of the CDR3: TGTGCCAGCAGCCCGGGACAGCCCTACGAGCAGTACTTC. Translating gives CASSPGQPYEQYF.

As for this clonotype: Possible read error: a much larger clone is one base away. The chain joins TRBV2 to TRBJ2-7; the D gene is possibly TRBD1 (5 bases). This CDR3 is 13 amino acids long. The V and J ends lost 4 bases and 6 bases respectively, with 13 bases between them. CDR1 SNHLY and CDR2 FYNNEI come from the germline V gene. DNA of the CDR3: TGTGCCAGCAGTGTTAGGACAATCTGCGAGCAGTACTTC. Translation: CASSVRTICEQYF.

There are many counts of this clonotype. The V and J genes are TRBV5-1 and TRBJ2-3, with D perhaps given as TRBD1 or TRBD2 (6 bases each). Trimming cost V 6 bases and J 1 base, with 18 bases left between them. The CDR3 spans 16 residues. Germline assignment: CDR1 SGHRS and CDR2 YFSETQ. DNA for the CDR3: TGCGCCAGCACCCCGGAGGGGGGCTCGGGCACAGATACGCAGTATTTT. Translating gives CASTPEGGSGTDTQYF.

This clonotype was picked up many times. The V call is TRBV12-3 or TRBV12-4, the J call TRBJ1-2; D uncertain. Between the trimmed V and J ends, which lost 2 bases and 8 bases, there was a span of 3 bases. CDR3 length: 10 residues. Here the CDR3 DNA reads TGTGCCAGCAGTTTATACGGCTACACCTTC. Translating it yields CASSLYGYTF.

V and J are TRBV20-1 and TRBJ1-2, with D possibly matching TRBD1 (6 bases). Germline loops: CDR1 DFQATT, CDR2 SNEGSKA (reference sequence). Trimming stripped 0 bases from V and 4 bases from J, with 21 bases between. This CDR3 is 17 amino acids long. The CDR3 nucleotides read TGCAGTGCTAGAGAATTAGGGGGAGAGGGCATAGGCTATGGCTACACCTTC. Translation: CSARELGGEGIGYGYTF.

Of note for this clonotype: A read error may explain this, as a much larger clone is one base away. This CDR3 is CASRSGTGVQGEQYF. The CDR3 nucleotides read TGTGCCAGCAGATCCGGGACAGGGGTTCAGGGCGAGCAGTACTTC. The chain has TRBV7-2 and TRBJ2-7; 10 bases fit TRBD1. This CDR3 comprises 15 residues. V lost 6 bases to trimming and J lost 6 bases; unmatched junction nucleotides: 11. Germline-derived CDR1 and CDR2 are SGHTA and FQGNSA.

The sample holds many counts of this clonotype. This sequence joins TRBV9 and TRBJ2-1; 15 bases match TRBD2. CDR3 length: 19 amino acids. The ends lost 3 bases at V and 2 bases at J; junction bases unmatched: 9. Per germline, CDR1 SGDLS and CDR2 YYNGEE. In DNA form, the CDR3 reads TGTGCCAGCAGCGGCCCGGGACTAGCGGGGGGTCTCACCTACAATGAGCAGTTCTTC. Amino acid sequence: CASSGPGLAGGLTYNEQFF.

The chain uses TRBV6-2 or TRBV6-3 and TRBJ1-5; TRBD1 might be the D (6 bases). Between the trimmed V and J ends, which lost 7 bases and 7 bases, there was a span of 17 bases. Looked up from germline, CDR1 is MNHEY and CDR2 is SVGEGT. The CDR3 is 14 amino acids. CDR3 sequence: CASNGGARGQPQHF. DNA for the CDR3: TGTGCCAGCAACGGAGGAGCCAGGGGCCAGCCCCAGCATTTT.

This clonotype was seen a few times. The chain links TRBV24-1 to TRBJ1-2; weak D call: TRBD1 (6 bases). V was cut by 0 bases and J by 8 bases, with 12 bases left in between. CDR1 is KGHDR, CDR2 SFDVKD, per germline. This CDR3 spans 14 amino acids. The CDR3 nucleotides are TGTGCCACCAGTGATTTGTTAGGGGGGGAAGGCTACACCTTC. It translates to CATSDLLGGEGYTF.

This clonotype was recorded a few times. The genes are TRBV7-8 and TRBJ2-1; possibly TRBD1 or TRBD2 for D (7 bases each). CDR1 SGHVS and CDR2 FQNEAQ come from the germline V gene. V shed 5 bases and J shed 13 bases, with 12 bases lying between them. The CDR3 is 11 amino acids. CDR3: CASSQGGTQFF. DNA for the CDR3: TGTGCCAGCAGCCAGGGGGGGACCCAGTTCTTC.

In its sample, this clonotype was seen many times. This chain's CDR3 is CASSLDRAVRTDTQYF. CDR3 nucleotides: TGCGCCAGCAGCTTGGACAGGGCAGTGAGGACAGATACGCAGTATTTT. The chain links TRBV5-1 to TRBJ2-3, with D perhaps TRBD1 (6 bases). The ends were cut back, 0 bases at V and 3 bases at J, with 14 bases in the middle. This CDR3 has 16 amino acids. The V gene's germline CDR1 is SGHRS and CDR2 YFSETQ.

This sequence joins TRBV3-1 and TRBJ1-6; D perhaps matches TRBD1 (6 bases). V lost 4 bases and J lost 6, with 16 bases in between. CDR3 length: 16 residues. Germline V gives CDR1 LGHDT, CDR2 YNNKEL (reference sequence). In DNA form, the CDR3 reads TGTGCCAGCAGCCTCTCGGACAGTAGAATTAATTCACCCCTCCACTTT. Translated: CASSLSDSRINSPLHF.

This clonotype appeared many times. The chain has TRBV6-2 or TRBV6-3 and TRBJ2-7, with D perhaps TRBD2 (5 bases). V was trimmed by 7 bases and J by 4 bases, leaving 14 bases between them. Germline values: CDR1 MNHEY, CDR2 SVGEGT. The CDR3 sequence is 13 residues long. CDR3 in DNA: TGTGCCAGCACAATAAATGGAGGTTACGAGCAGTACTTC. This sequence encodes CASTINGGYEQYF.

This clonotype has only a few counts. The CDR3: CASSKNRQPQHF. The DNA of the CDR3 is TGTGCCAGCAGTAAAAATAGGCAGCCCCAGCATTTT. The genes are TRBV6-2 or TRBV6-3 and TRBJ1-5; D gene unclear. This CDR3 spans 12 amino acids. From germline, CDR1 is MNHEY and CDR2 SVGEGT. V was clipped by 5 bases and J by 7 bases, with 9 bases between them.

Concerning this clonotype itself: This may stem from a read error, because a much larger clone lies one nucleotide away. The CDR3 sequence: CATSRDSRGDTETFF. DNA for the CDR3: TGTGCCACCAGCAGAGATAGTCGTGGGGACACTGAAACTTTCTTT. The V gene is TRBV15, the J gene TRBJ1-1; D might be TRBD1 (6 bases). Germline V CDR1 and CDR2: LNHNV, YYDKDF (reference sequence). The CDR3 is 15 amino acids.

The chain is built from TRBV29-1 and TRBJ2-5; 9 bases fit TRBD2. V dropped 8 bases and J dropped 13; count of bases not matched to a gene: 20. This CDR3 is 14 amino acids long. In germline, CDR1 is SQVTM, CDR2 ANQGSEA. DNA for the CDR3: TGCAGCAAACTGCCGGGACTAGCACCTCATGAGCGGTACTTC. It is translated as CSKLPGLAPHERYF.

This clonotype was detected ten times or more. The rearrangement uses TRBV7-2 and TRBJ2-5, with 8 bases that match TRBD2. This CDR3 is 16 amino acids long. The V gene's germline CDR1 is SGHTA and CDR2 FQGNSA. V gave up 0 bases and J gave up 5 bases; unmatched junction bases: 8. The CDR3: CASSLASGGPRETQYF. DNA for the CDR3: TGTGCCAGCAGCTTAGCGTCGGGGGGGCCGAGGGAGACCCAGTACTTC.

This sequence joins TRBV5-1 and TRBJ2-5, with 7 bases identical to TRBD1. CDR1 SGHRS and CDR2 YFSETQ come from the germline V gene. The CDR3 is made up of 15 amino acids. J gave up 5 bases and V 0 bases, and 7 bases lay outside the gene matches. CDR3 sequence (DNA): TGCGCCAGCAGCTTGGATCGACAGGGTTGGGAGACCCAGTACTTC. Translation gives CASSLDRQGWETQYF.